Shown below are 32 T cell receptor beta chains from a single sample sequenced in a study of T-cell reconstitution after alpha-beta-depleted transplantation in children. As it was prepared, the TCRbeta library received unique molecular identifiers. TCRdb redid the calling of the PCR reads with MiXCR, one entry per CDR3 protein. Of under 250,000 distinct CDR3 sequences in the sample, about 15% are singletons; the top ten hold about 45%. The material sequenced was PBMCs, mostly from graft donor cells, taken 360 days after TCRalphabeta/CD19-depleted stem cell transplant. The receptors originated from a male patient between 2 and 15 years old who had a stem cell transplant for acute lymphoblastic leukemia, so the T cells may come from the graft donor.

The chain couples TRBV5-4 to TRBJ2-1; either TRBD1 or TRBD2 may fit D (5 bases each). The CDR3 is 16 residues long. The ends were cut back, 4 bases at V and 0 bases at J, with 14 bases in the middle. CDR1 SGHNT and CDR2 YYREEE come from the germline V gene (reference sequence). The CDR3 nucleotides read TGTGCCAGCAGCCCGGGGAGACAGAGCTCCTACAATGAGCAGTTCTTC. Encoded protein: CASSPGRQSSYNEQFF.

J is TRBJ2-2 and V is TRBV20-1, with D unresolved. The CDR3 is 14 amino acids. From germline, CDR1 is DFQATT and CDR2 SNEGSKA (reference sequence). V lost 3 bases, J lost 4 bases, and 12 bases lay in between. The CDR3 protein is CSASVTPTTGELFF. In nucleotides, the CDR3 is TGCAGTGCTAGTGTGACCCCAACCACCGGGGAGCTGTTTTTT.

CDR3 sequence: CASSPRRNQETQYF. CDR3 nucleotides: TGTGCCAGCTCACCAAGGCGAAACCAAGAGACCCAGTACTTC. This chain joins TRBV18 and TRBJ2-5, with D hard to call. Germline V gene data show CDR1 as KGHSH and CDR2 as LQKENI. The CDR3 loop spans 14 amino acids. Deletions cut 2 bases from V and 0 bases from J, with 7 bases between. Full variable domain (rest looked up from reference TRBV18 and TRBJ2-5): NAGVMQNPRHLVRRRGQEARLRCSPMKGHSHVYWYRQLPEEGLKFMVYLQKENIIDESGMPKERFSAEFPKEGPSILRIQQVVRGDSAAYFCASSPRRNQETQYFGPGTRLLVL.

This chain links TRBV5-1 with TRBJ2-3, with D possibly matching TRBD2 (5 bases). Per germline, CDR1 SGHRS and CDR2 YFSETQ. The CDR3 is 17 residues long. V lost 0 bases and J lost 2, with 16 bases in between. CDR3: CASSLGGGPLYTDTQYF. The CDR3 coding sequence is TGCGCCAGCAGCTTGGGTGGAGGACCTCTTTACACAGATACGCAGTATTTT.

CDR3 loop: CASRGQKYSNQPQHF. Here the CDR3 DNA reads TGTGCCAGCAGGGGGCAGAAGTATAGCAATCAGCCCCAGCATTTT. The chain uses TRBV28 and TRBJ1-5, with D tentatively TRBD1 (5 bases). Trimming stripped 6 bases from V and 0 bases from J, with 12 bases between. Germline V gene data show CDR1 as MDHEN and CDR2 as SYDVKM. The CDR3 sequence is 15 residues long.

The CDR3 loop reads CASSTFWAQETQYF. The CDR3 nucleotides are TGTGCCAGCAGCACCTTCTGGGCCCAAGAGACCCAGTACTTC. V usage is TRBV7-8 and J usage is TRBJ2-5; no clear D gene. Per germline, CDR1 SGHVS and CDR2 FQNEAQ. The germline V and J ends were trimmed by 5 bases and 1 base, with 11 bases remaining between them. This CDR3 has 14 amino acids.

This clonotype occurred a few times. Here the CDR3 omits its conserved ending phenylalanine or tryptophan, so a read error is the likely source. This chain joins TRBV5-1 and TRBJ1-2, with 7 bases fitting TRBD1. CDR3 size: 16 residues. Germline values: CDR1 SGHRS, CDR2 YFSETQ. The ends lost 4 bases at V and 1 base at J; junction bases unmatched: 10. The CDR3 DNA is TGCGCCAGCAGCAATTCGGACAGGCTCCTTAACTATGGCTACACCTCC. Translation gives CASSNSDRLLNYGYTS.

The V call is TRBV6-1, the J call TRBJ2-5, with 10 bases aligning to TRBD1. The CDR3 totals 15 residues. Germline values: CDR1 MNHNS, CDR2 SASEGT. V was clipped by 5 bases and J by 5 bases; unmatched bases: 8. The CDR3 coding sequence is TGTGCCAGCAGTAAAGACAGGGGGCGAGGGGAGACCCAGTACTTC. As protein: CASSKDRGRGETQYF.

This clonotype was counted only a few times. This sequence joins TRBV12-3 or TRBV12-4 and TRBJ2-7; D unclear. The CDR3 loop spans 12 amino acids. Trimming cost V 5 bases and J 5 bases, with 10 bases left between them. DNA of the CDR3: TGTGCCAGCAGTAAACAGCTAAACGAGCAGTACTTC. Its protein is CASSKQLNEQYF.

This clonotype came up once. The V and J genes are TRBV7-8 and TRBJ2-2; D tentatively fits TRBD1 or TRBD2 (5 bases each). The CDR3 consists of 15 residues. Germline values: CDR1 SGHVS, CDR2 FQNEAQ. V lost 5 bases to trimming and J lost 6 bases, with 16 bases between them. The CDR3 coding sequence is TGTGCCAGCAGCCCAGGGCAAGCGCGGGCCGGGGAGCTGTTTTTT. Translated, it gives CASSPGQARAGELFF.

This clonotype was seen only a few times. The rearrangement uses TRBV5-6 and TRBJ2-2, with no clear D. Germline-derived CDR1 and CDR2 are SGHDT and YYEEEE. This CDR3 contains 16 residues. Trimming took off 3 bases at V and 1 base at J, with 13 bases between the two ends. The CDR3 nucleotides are TGTGCCAGCAGCTACTTTTTCAGATTGAACACCGGGGAGCTGTTTTTT. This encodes CASSYFFRLNTGELFF.

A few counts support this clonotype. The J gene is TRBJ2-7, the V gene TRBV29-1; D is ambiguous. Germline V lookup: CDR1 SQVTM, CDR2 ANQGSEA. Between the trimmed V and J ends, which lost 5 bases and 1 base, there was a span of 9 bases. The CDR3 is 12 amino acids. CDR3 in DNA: TGCAGCGTTCAAGGACGGTCCTACGAGCAGTACTTC. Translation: CSVQGRSYEQYF.

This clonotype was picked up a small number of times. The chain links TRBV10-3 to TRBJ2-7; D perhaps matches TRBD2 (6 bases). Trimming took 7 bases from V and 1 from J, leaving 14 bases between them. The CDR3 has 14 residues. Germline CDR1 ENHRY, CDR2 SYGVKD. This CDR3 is CAIKGGVTSYEQYF. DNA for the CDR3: TGTGCCATCAAGGGAGGCGTCACGTCCTACGAGCAGTACTTC.

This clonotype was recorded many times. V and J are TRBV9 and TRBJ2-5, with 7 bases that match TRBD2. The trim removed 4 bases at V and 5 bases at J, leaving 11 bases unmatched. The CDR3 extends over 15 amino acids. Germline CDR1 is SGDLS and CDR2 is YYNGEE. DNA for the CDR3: TGTGCCAGCAGCTCCGGGACTAACGGTATTGAGACCCAGTACTTC. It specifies CASSSGTNGIETQYF.

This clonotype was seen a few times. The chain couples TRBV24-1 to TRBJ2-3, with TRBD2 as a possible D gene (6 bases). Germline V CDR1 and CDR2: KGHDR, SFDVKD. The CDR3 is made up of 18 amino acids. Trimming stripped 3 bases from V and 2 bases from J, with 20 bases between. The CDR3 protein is CATSDPSAGPTPTDTQYF. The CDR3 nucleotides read TGTGCCACCAGTGATCCCTCGGCGGGGCCAACCCCCACAGATACGCAGTATTTT.

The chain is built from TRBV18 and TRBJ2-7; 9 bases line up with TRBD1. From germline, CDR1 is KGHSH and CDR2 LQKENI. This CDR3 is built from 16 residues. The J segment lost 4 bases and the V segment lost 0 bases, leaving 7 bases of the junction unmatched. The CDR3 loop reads CASSPPKDRGVYEQYF. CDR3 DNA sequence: TGTGCCAGCTCACCACCGAAGGACAGGGGTGTGTACGAGCAGTACTTC.

CDR3 in amino acids: CSVGPRASGGDTGELFF. Here the CDR3 DNA reads TGCAGCGTTGGCCCCCGGGCTAGCGGGGGCGACACCGGGGAGCTGTTTTTT. The V and J genes are TRBV29-1 and TRBJ2-2; 10 bases align to TRBD2. This CDR3 is 17 amino acids long. Per germline, CDR1 SQVTM and CDR2 ANQGSEA. Germline trimming cut 4 bases from V and 3 bases from J; bases unmatched to any gene: 11.

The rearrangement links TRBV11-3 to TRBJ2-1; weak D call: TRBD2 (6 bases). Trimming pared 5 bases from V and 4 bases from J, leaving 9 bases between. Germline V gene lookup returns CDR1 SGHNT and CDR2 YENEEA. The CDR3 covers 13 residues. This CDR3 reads CASSPAGYNEQFF. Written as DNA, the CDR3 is TGTGCCAGCAGCCCAGCGGGTTACAATGAGCAGTTCTTC.

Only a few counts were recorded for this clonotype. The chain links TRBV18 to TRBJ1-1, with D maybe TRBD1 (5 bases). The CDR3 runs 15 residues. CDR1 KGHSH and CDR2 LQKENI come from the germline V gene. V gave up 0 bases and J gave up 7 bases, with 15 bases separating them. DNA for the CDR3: TGTGCCAGCTCACCACCGGAGGGGAGCGGCGGTGAAGCTTTCTTT. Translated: CASSPPEGSGGEAFF.

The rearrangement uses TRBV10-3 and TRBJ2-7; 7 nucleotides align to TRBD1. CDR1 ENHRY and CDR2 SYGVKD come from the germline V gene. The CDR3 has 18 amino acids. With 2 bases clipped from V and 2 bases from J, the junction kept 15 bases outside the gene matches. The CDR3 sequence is CAISELYKGTDITYEQYF. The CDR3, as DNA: TGTGCCATCAGTGAGCTATATAAAGGGACAGACATAACCTACGAGCAGTACTTC.

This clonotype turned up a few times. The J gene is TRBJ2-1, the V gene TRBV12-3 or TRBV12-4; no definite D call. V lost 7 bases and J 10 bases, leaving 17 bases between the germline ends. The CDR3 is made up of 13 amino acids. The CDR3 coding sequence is TGTGCCAGCACCTGGACGGGTCTGGGAGAGCAGTTCTTC. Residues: CASTWTGLGEQFF.

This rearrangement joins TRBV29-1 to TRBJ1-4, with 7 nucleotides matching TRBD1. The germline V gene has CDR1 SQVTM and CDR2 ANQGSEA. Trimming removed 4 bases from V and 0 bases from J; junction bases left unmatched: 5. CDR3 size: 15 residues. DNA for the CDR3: TGCAGCGTTGGGGGACAGAGTGCAACTAATGAAAAACTGTTTTTT. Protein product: CSVGGQSATNEKLFF.

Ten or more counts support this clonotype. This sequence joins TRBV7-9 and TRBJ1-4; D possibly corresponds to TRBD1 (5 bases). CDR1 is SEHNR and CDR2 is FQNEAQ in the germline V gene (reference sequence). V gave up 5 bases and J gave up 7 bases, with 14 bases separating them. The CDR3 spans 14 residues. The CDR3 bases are TGTGCCAGCAGCCATGGGCACCAGGGTGAAAAACTGTTTTTT. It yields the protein CASSHGHQGEKLFF.

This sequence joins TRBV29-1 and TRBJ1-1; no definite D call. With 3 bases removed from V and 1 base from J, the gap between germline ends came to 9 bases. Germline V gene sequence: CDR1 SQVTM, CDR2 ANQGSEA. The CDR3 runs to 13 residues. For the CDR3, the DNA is TGCAGCGTTGAGCTGGGCACGAACACTGAAGCTTTCTTT. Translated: CSVELGTNTEAFF.

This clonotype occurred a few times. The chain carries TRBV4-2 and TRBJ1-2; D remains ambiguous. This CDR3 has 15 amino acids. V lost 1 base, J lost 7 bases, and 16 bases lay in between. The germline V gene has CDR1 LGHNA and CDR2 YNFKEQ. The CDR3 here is CASSQGPLDLFGYTF. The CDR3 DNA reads TGTGCCAGCAGCCAAGGGCCCCTAGACCTTTTTGGCTACACCTTC.

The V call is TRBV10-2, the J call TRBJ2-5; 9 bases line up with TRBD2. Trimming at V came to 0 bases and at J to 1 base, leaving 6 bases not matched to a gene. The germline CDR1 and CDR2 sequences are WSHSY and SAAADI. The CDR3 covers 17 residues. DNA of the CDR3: TGCGCCAGCAGTGAGTCGACCTTGCGGGGGGGCCAAGAGACCCAGTACTTC. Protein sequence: CASSESTLRGGQETQYF.

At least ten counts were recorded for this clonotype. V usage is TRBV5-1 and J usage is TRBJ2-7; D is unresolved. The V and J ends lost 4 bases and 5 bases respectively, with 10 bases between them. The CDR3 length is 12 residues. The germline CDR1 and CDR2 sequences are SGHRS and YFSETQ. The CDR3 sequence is CASSPEGHEQYF. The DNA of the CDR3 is TGCGCCAGCAGCCCCGAAGGCCACGAGCAGTACTTC.

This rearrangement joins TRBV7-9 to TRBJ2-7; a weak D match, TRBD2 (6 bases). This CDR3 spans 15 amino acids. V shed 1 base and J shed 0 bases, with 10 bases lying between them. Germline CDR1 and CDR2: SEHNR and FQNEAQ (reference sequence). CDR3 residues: CASSLDSGLSYEQYF. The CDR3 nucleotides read TGTGCCAGCAGCTTAGATTCGGGACTCTCCTACGAGCAGTACTTC.

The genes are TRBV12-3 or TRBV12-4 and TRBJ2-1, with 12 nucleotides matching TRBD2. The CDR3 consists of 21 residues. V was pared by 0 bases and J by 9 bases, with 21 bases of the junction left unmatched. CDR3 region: CASSLAHPLSPLAGGRSEQFF. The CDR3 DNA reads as TGTGCCAGCAGTTTAGCCCACCCTCTGTCCCCTCTAGCGGGGGGGCGGTCTGAGCAGTTCTTC.

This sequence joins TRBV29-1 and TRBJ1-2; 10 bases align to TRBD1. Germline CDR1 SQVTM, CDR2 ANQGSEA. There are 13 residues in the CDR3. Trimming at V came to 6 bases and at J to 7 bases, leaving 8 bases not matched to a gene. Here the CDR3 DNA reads TGCAGCGTCGGGAACCGGGACAGGGGTGGCTACACCTTC. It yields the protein CSVGNRDRGGYTF.

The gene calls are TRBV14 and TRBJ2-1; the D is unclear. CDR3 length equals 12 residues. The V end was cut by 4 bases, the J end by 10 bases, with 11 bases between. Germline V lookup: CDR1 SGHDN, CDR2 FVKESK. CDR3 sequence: CASSPGFGEQFF. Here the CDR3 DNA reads TGTGCCAGCAGCCCTGGCTTTGGGGAGCAGTTCTTC.

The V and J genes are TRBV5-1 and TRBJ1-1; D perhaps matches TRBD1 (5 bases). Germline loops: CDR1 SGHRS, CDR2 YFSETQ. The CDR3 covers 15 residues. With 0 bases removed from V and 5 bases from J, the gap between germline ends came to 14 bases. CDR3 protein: CASSLASQGVTEAFF. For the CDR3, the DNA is TGCGCCAGCAGCTTGGCCTCGCAGGGAGTTACTGAAGCTTTCTTT.